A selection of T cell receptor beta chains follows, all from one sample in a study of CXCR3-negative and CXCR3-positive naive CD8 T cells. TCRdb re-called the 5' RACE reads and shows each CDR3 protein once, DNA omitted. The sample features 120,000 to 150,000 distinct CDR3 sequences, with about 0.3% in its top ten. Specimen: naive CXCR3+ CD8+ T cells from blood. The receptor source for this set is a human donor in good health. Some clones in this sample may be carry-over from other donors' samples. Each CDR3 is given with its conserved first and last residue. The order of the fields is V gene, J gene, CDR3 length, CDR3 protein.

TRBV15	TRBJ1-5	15	CATSRGVTDNQPQHF
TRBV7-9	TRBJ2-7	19	CASSSSIRGGTAPIYEQYF
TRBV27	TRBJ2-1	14	CASSSTDAYNEQFF
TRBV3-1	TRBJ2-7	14	CASSQEADLAEQYF
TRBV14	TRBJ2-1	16	CASSQPQYSAYNEQFF
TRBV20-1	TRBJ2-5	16	CSARDSSLMAEETQYF
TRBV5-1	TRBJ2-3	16	CASSLASASEGDTQYF
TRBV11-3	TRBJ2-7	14	CASSSRTGAHEQYF
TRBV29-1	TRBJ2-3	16	CSVEDFIHPQTDTQYF
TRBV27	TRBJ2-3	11	CASASTDTQYF
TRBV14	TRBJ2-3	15	CASSQKVWREDTQYF
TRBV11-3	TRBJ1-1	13	CASSWDRGSEAFF
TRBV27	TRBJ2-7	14	CASSSSDRAYEQYF
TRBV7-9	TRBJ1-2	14	CASSLGGAIYGHTF
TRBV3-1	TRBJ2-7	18	CASSQVSLSGGPSYEQYF
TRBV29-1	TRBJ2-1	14	CSVEGGGAYNEQFF
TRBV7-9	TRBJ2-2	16	CASSLYTGLNTGELFF
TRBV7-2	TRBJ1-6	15	CASSPGQGIVSPLHF
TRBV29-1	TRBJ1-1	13	CSVDREVNTEAFF
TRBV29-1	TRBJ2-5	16	CSVDGLVLGVQETQYF
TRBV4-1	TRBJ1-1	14	CASSQAQGAGEAFF
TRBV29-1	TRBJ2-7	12	CSVGDRGVEQYF